This T cell receptor beta chain was identified during a study of beta chain features in type 1 diabetes. Study results and limitations: All four CD4+ subsets from Type 1 diabetes patients carried moderately but significantly shorter TCRB CDR3s.

Sorting of CD4+ naive, central memory, regulatory and stem cell-like memory cells was performed via CD45RO/CCR7/CD25/CD127/CD95/CD27. Turning to this clone: Its antigen is currently unknown.

Expressed TCRB transcripts were sequenced, since all the RNA that had been isolated was reverse transcribed. The data were produced by immunoSEQ multiplex PCR, yet TCRdb's version contains in-frame clones alone and is incomplete. The table lists hundreds of thousands of clones, roughly 12% of them singletons. Germline V gene sequence: CDR1 SGHDT, CDR2 YYEEEE. Deletions cut 2 bases from V and 4 bases from J, with 15 bases between. The CDR3 is 15 residues long. Specimen: naive CD4+ T cells from blood. This TCR came from a man aged 18 to 30 with type 1 diabetes. The chain recombines TRBV5-6 with TRBJ2-5; D possibly corresponds to TRBD2 (6 bases). The CDR3: CASSFISTGGETQYF. DNA for the CDR3: TGTGCCAGCAGCTTTATCTCGACCGGGGGAGAGACCCAGTACTTC.